Included here is one TCR beta chain sequence, with context. Its antigen is not identified. Treatment given: oral pan-JAK inhibitor, 5-10 mg twice daily. The sorting of PBMCs gave CD4+ and CD8+ T cells. CDR3 length: 12 amino acids. Germline values: CDR1 MDHEN, CDR2 SYDVKM. V lost 4 bases and J lost 10; bases outside the gene matches: 3. This sample is part of a study of CD8+ T cells in alopecia areata. Study as a whole: It was 6 to 18 months of tofacitinib, and then there were 6 months off drug.

Overall study results and limits: Relative to mice, TCR sharing across patients was less clear, a difference possibly HLA-related. Tofacitinib yielded significantly lower scalp clonality and fewer expanded CD8+ clones among the top 100.

Sequencing relied on a cDNA template that was reverse transcribed from extracted RNA. Sequencing used immunoSEQ multiplex PCR; TCRdb keeps in-frame clones, though not all of them. Of hundreds of thousands of clones in the sample, roughly two fifths were seen once. This chain joins TRBV28 and TRBJ1-1; 10 nucleotides agree with TRBD1. This sequence originates from a human donor with alopecia areata. The input for sequencing was CD4+ T cells sorted from blood, taken at approximately week 30, from a patient treated with tofacitinib. CDR3 sequence reads: CASSWDRGVAFF. CDR3 coding DNA: TGTGCCAGCAGTTGGGACAGGGGTGTAGCTTTCTTT.